These 10 T cell receptor beta chains were sequenced from one sample in a study of shared clonotypes between healthy human individuals. Naive CD8 cells were CD45RO-negative, positively selected for CCR7, excluding terminally differentiated effector memory CD45RA+ cells. Method: immunoSEQ multiplex PCR; TCRdb's copy keeps in-frame clones and lacks some. The table lists some 2.1 million clones, about 94% of them singletons. Sequencing was performed on naive CD8+ T cells sorted from blood. All receptors derive from a man younger than 35 in good health.

To note about this clone: The same CDR3 is also encoded by other DNA sequences in this sample. The chain recombines TRBV5-4 with TRBJ1-1; D gene ambiguous. V lost 2 bases to trimming and J lost 1 base, with 6 bases between them. The germline CDR1 and CDR2 sequences are SGHNT and YYREEE (reference sequence). This CDR3 region has 13 residues. CDR3 nucleotides: TGTGCCAGCAGCTTTGGAGGGAACACTGAAGCTTTCTTT. Translated, it gives CASSFGGNTEAFF.

For this clone: The sample carries other DNA sequences with the same CDR3. The rearrangement links TRBV27 to TRBJ1-2, with D perhaps matching TRBD1 (5 bases). Per germline, CDR1 MNHEY and CDR2 SMNVEV (reference sequence). This CDR3 is 14 amino acids long. Trimming stripped 1 base from V and 5 bases from J, with 11 bases between. The CDR3 DNA follows: TGTGCCAGCAGTTTATTAGGGAGGGGTTATGGCTACACCTTC. It is translated as CASSLLGRGYGYTF.

Concerning this clone: Other DNA sequences in this sample translate to the same CDR3. The chain uses TRBV4-3 and TRBJ2-3, with 8 bases aligning to TRBD1. Germline V CDR1 and CDR2: LGHNA, YSLEER. This CDR3 has 14 residues. Germline trimming cut 4 bases from V and 4 bases from J; bases unmatched to any gene: 4. Here the CDR3 reads CASSPGQGPDTQYF. For the CDR3, the DNA is TGCGCCAGCAGCCCAGGACAGGGTCCAGATACGCAGTATTTT.

The CDR3 DNA follows: TGTGCCAGCAGCTTAGGCGTCTTCCAGAGCTCCTACAATGAGCAGTTCTTC. Protein sequence: CASSLGVFQSSYNEQFF. The chain links TRBV11-2 to TRBJ2-1; unclear D gene. Trimming took off 1 base at V and 0 bases at J, with 13 bases between the two ends. Germline values: CDR1 SGHAT, CDR2 FQNNGV. CDR3 size: 17 residues.

This clone was observed once. V usage is TRBV7-9 and J usage is TRBJ2-5; 8 nucleotides match TRBD2. J lost 5 bases, V lost 4 bases, and 3 bases had no gene match. The CDR3 spans 13 residues. The germline V gene encodes CDR1 SEHNR and CDR2 FQNEAQ (reference sequence). CDR3 sequence (DNA): TGTGCCAGCAGCTCGACTAGCGATGAGACCCAGTACTTC. Translated: CASSSTSDETQYF.

The chain combines TRBV6-6 with TRBJ1-2; 8 bases align to TRBD1. The CDR3 spans 13 residues. Trimming cost V 5 bases and J 9 bases; bases outside gene matches: 8. In germline, CDR1 is MNHNY, CDR2 SVGAGI (reference sequence). The CDR3 DNA reads TGTGCCAGCAGTCAACCTACAGGGGGGAGCTACACCTTC. This sequence encodes CASSQPTGGSYTF.

Details on this clone: Other nucleotide sequences from this sample produce the same CDR3. The chain links TRBV5-8 to TRBJ2-7, with 9 nucleotides matching TRBD2. CDR1 is SGHTS, CDR2 YDEGEE, per germline. The CDR3 has 14 residues. The V segment lost 0 bases and the J segment 3 bases; nucleotides outside the gene matches: 1. The CDR3, as DNA: TGTGCCAGCAGCTTGGATAGCGGGAGCTACGAGCAGTACTTC. It codes for CASSLDSGSYEQYF. Full variable domain (outside the CDR3, taken from reference TRBV5-8 and TRBJ2-7): EAGVTQSPTHLIKTRGQQATLRCSPISGHTSVYWYQQALGLGLQFLLWYDEGEERNRGNFPPRFSGRQFPNYSSELNVNALELEDSALYLCASSLDSGSYEQYFGPGTRLTVT.

This clone showed up just once. The chain has TRBV28 and TRBJ1-4; D is unclear. Looked up from germline, CDR1 is MDHEN and CDR2 is SYDVKM. V was pared by 1 base and J by 5 bases, with 11 bases between. The CDR3 consists of 15 residues. CDR3 loop: CASSLSFADNEKLFF. CDR3 in DNA: TGTGCCAGCAGTTTATCCTTTGCAGACAATGAAAAACTGTTTTTT.

The chain carries TRBV6-5 and TRBJ2-1, with 7 positions matching TRBD2. This CDR3 is built from 12 residues. Germline V lookup: CDR1 MNHEY, CDR2 SVGAGI. Germline trimming cut 5 bases from V and 9 bases from J; bases unmatched to any gene: 4. The CDR3 is CASSPWGGEQFF. DNA for the CDR3: TGTGCCAGCAGTCCGTGGGGGGGTGAGCAGTTCTTC.

The V and J genes are TRBV30 and TRBJ2-7, with 10 bases matching TRBD1. Germline assignment: CDR1 GTSNPN and CDR2 SVGIG (reference sequence). The junction had 4 bases not matched to a gene; V was cut back by 4 bases and J by 4 bases. CDR3 length: 13 residues. The chain's CDR3 is CAWTTGGGYEQYF. CDR3 DNA sequence: TGTGCCTGGACGACAGGGGGCGGGTACGAGCAGTACTTC.